This T cell receptor beta chain was documented in a study of memory CD4+ T cells and cytomegalovirus serostatus. The CDR3 sequence is 14 residues long. Germline CDR1 is SGHDN and CDR2 is FVKESK. V lost 0 bases to trimming and J lost 5 bases, with 7 bases between them. The sort gate was single viable CD3+CD4+CD8-CD45RO+ cells for memory CD4+ T cells. Sequenced by immunoSEQ multiplex PCR; TCRdb stores in-frame clones only, minus some. The data hold 35,000 to 50,000 clones, with about 79% observed a single time. By share, this clone counts as medium-sized. The sample comprised memory CD4+ T cells from blood. The J gene is TRBJ2-2, the V gene TRBV14, with D hard to call. The TCR originated in an adult in good health and CMV-seronegative. In DNA, the CDR3 is TGTGCCAGCAGCCAAGATTTCGGGACCGGGGAGCTGTTTTTT. Its protein product is CASSQDFGTGELFF.